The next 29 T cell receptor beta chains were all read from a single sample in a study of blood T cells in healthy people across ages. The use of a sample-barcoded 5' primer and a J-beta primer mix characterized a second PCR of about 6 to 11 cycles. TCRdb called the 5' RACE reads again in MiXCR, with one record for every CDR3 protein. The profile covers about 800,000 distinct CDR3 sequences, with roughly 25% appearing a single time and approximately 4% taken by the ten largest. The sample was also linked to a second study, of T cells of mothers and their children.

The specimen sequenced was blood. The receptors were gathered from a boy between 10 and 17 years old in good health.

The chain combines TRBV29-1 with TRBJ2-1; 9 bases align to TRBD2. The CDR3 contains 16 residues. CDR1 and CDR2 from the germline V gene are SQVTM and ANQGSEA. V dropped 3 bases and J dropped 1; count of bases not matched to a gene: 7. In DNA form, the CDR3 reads TGCAGCGTTGATGGTAGCGGGAGAGGTTCCTACAATGAGCAGTTCTTC. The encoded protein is CSVDGSGRGSYNEQFF.

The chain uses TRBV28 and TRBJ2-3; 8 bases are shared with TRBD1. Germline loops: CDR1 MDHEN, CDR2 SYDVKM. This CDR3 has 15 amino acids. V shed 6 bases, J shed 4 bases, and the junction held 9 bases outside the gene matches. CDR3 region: CASRGRTGYSDTQYF. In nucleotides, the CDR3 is TGTGCCAGCAGGGGTAGGACAGGGTATTCAGATACGCAGTATTTT.

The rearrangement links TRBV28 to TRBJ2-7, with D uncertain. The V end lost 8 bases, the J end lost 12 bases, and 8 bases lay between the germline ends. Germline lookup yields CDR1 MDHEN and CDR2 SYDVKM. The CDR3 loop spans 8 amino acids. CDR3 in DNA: TGTGCCAGCGGACCCCGGTACTTC. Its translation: CASGPRYF.

The CDR3 protein is CASSFSGRRAYEQYF. The CDR3 DNA follows: TGTGCCAGCAGCTTCTCCGGACGGAGGGCATACGAGCAGTACTTC. This rearrangement joins TRBV11-2 to TRBJ2-7; tentatively, D is TRBD2 (6 bases). The germline gives CDR1 SGHAT, CDR2 FQNNGV. Trimming cost V 3 bases and J 4 bases, with 16 bases left between them. The CDR3 covers 15 residues.

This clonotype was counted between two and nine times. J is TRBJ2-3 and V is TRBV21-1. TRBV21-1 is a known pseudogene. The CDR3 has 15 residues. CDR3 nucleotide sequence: TGTGCCAGCAGCAAAGTCACGGGGAGCACAGATACGCAGTATTTT. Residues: CASSKVTGSTDTQYF.

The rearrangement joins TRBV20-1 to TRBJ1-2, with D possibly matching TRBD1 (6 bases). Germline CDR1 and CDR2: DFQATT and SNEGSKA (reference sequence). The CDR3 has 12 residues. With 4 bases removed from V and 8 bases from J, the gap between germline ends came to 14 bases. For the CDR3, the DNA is TGCAGTGCTAACAGGGATAGGGGGGGCTACACCTTC. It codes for CSANRDRGGYTF.

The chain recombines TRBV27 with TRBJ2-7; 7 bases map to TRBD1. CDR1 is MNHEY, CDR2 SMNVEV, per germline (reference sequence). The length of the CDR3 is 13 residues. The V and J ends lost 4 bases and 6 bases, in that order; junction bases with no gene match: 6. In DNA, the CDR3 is TGTGCCAGCAGTTACCTGGGACAGTTCGAGCAGTACTTC. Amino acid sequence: CASSYLGQFEQYF.

CDR3 in amino acids: CSVPVNTEAFF. CDR3 DNA sequence: TGCAGCGTTCCAGTGAACACTGAAGCTTTCTTT. V is TRBV29-1 and J is TRBJ1-1; D is unclear. The CDR3 runs to 11 residues. The V and J ends lost 5 bases and 0 bases respectively, with 4 bases between them. Germline CDR1 and CDR2: SQVTM and ANQGSEA. The variable domain in full, completed from reference TRBV29-1 and TRBJ1-1, reads SAVISQKPSRDICQRGTSLTIQCQVDSQVTMMFWYRQQPGQSLTLIATANQGSEATYESGFVIDKFPISRPNLTFSTLTVSNMSPEDSSIYLCSVPVNTEAFFGQGTRLTVV.

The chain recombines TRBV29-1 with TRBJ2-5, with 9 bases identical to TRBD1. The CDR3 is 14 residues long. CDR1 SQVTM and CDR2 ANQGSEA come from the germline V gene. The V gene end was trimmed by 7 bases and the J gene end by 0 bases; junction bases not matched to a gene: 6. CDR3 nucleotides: TGCAGCGCCGACAGGGGGAAGTACCAAGAGACCCAGTACTTC. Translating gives CSADRGKYQETQYF.

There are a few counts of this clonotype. The CDR3 DNA reads TGCGCCAGCAGCCCGACCAGCTCCTATAATTCACCCCTCCACTTT. Translation gives CASSPTSSYNSPLHF. The chain is built from TRBV4-3 and TRBJ1-6, with D unclear. Germline CDR1 LGHNA, CDR2 YSLEER. The CDR3 has 15 amino acids. Trimming removed 4 bases at V and 0 bases at J, with 7 bases between.

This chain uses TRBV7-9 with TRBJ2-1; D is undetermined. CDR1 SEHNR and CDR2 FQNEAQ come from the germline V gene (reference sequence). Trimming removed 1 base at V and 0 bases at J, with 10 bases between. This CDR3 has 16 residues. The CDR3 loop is CASSLVTQSSYNEQFF. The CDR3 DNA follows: TGTGCCAGCAGCTTAGTAACCCAGAGCTCCTACAATGAGCAGTTCTTC.

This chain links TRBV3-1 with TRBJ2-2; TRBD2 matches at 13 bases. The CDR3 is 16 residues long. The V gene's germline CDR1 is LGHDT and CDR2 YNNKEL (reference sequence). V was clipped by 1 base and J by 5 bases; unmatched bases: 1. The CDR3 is CASSQGTSGGTGELFF. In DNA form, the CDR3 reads TGTGCCAGCAGCCAAGGGACTAGCGGGGGAACCGGGGAGCTGTTTTTT.

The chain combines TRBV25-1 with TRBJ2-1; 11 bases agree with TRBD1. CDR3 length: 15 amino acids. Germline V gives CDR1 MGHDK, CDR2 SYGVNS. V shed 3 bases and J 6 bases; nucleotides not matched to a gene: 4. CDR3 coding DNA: TGTGCCAGCAGTGAGGTCGGACAGGGGGCCAATGAGCAGTTCTTC. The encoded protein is CASSEVGQGANEQFF.

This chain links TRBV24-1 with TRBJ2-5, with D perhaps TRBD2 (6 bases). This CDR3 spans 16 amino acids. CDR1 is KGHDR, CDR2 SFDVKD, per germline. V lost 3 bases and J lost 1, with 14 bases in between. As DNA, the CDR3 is TGTGCCACCAGTGATCCTAGGCGGGGCAGCCAAGAGACCCAGTACTTC. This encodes CATSDPRRGSQETQYF.

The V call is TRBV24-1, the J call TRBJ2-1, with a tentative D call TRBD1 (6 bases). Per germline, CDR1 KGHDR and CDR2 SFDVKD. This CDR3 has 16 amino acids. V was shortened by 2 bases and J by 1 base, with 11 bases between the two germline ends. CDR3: CATSDSQGQSYNEQFF. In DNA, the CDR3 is TGTGCCACCAGTGATTCCCAGGGGCAATCCTACAATGAGCAGTTCTTC.

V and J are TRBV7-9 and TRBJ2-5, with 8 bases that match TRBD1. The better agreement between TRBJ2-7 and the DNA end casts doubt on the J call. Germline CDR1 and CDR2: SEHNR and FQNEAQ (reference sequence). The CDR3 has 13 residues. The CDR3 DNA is TGTGCCAGCAGACGACAGGGGTACTACGAGCAGTACTTC. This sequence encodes CASRRQGYYEQYF.

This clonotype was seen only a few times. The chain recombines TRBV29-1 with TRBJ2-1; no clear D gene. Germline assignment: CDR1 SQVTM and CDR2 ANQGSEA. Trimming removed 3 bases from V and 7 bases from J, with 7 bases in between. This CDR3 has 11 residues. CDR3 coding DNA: TGCAGCGTTGACTTGATGAATGAGCAGTTCTTC. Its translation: CSVDLMNEQFF.

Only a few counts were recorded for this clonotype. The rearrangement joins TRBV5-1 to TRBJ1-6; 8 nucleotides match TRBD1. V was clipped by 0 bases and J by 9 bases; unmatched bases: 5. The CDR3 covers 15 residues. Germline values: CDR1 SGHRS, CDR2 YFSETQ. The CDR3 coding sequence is TGCGCCAGCAGCTTGGACTCAGGGGGCGCTTCACCCCTCCACTTT. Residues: CASSLDSGGASPLHF.

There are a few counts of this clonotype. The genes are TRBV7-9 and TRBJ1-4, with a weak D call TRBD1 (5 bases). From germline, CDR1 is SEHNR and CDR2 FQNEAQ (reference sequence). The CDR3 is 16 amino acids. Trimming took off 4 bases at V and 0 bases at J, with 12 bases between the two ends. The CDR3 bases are TGTGCCAGCAGCTCCTCGCCGGGGGCAACTAATGAAAAACTGTTTTTT. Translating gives CASSSSPGATNEKLFF.

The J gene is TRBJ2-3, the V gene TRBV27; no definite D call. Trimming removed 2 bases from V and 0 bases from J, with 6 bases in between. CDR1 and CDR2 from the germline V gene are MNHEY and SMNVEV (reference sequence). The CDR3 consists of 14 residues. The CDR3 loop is CASSLLPSTDTQYF. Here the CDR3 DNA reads TGTGCCAGCAGTTTACTCCCTAGCACAGATACGCAGTATTTT.

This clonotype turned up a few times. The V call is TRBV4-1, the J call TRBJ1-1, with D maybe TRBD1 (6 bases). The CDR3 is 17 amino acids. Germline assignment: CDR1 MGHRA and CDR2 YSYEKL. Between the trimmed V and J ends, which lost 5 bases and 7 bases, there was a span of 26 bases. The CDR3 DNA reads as TGCGCCAGCAGCGCCTTGGCATCGGGCAGGGGAAAGGATGAAGCTTTCTTT. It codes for CASSALASGRGKDEAFF.

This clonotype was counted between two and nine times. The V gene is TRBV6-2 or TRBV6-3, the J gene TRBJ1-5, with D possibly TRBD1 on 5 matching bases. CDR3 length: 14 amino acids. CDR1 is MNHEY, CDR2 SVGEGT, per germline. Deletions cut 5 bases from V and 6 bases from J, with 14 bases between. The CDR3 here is CASSDRDLVQPQHF. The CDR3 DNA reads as TGTGCCAGCAGTGACCGGGACCTCGTTCAGCCCCAGCATTTT.

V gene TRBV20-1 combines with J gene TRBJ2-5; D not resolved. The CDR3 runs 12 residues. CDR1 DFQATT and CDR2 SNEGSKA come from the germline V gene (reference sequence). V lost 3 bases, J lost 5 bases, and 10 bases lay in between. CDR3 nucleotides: TGCAGTGCTAGTGGAGACGGGGAGACCCAGTACTTC. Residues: CSASGDGETQYF.

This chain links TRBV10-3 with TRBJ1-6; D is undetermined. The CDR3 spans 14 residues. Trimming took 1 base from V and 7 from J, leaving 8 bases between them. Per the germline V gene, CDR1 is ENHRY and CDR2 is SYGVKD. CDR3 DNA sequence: TGTGCCATCAGTGAGTACAGCCTGAATTCACCCCTCCACTTT. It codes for CAISEYSLNSPLHF.

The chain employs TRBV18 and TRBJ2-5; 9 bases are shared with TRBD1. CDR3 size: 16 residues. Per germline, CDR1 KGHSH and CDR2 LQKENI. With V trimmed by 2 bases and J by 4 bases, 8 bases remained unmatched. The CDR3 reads CASSPIPSGQGETQYF. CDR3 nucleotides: TGTGCCAGCTCACCAATTCCTTCGGGACAGGGAGAGACCCAGTACTTC.

The CDR3 nucleotides read TGTGCCAGCAGCCACAGGACAGGAGAAAACACCATATATTTT. Its translation: CASSHRTGENTIYF. The chain uses TRBV3-1 and TRBJ1-3; 7 bases fit TRBD1. This CDR3 is built from 14 residues. CDR1 is LGHDT and CDR2 is YNNKEL in the germline V gene (reference sequence). The V and J ends lost 3 bases and 6 bases, in that order; junction bases with no gene match: 5.

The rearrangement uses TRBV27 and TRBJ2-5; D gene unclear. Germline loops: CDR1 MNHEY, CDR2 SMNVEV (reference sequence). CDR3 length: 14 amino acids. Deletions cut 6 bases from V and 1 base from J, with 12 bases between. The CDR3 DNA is TGTGCCAGCAGCCCATCAATTACCCAAGAGACCCAGTACTTC. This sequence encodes CASSPSITQETQYF.

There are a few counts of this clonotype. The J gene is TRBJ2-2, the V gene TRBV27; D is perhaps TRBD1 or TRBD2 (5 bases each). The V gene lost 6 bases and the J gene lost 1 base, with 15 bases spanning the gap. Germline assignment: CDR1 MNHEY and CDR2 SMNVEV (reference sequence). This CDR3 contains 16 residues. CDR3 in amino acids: CASRPRDRQNTGELFF. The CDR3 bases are TGTGCCAGCAGACCAAGGGACCGACAGAACACCGGGGAGCTGTTTTTT.

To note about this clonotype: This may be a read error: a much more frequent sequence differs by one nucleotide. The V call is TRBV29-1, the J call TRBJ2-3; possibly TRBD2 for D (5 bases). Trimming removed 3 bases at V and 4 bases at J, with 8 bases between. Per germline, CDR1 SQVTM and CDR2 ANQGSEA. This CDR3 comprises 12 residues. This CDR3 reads CSVDGSSDTQYF. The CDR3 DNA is TGCAGCGTTGATGGGAGCTCAGATACGCAGTATTTT.